Sequencing of this T cell receptor beta chain was carried out in a study of graft-versus-host responses after intestinal transplantation. About this clone itself: The antigen is undetermined.

Here immunoSEQ multiplex PCR was the method, and the copy in TCRdb shows in-frame clones only, minus some. The sample consists of around 100,000 clones, over 75% of them appearing once. V was pared by 7 bases and J by 8 bases, with 17 bases between. Germline CDR1 MNHNS, CDR2 SASEGT. The length of the CDR3 is 14 residues. Sequenced here: unstimulated CD4+ T cells sorted from spleen or lymph node cells, sampled before transplant. The V gene is TRBV6-1, the J gene TRBJ1-4; possible D gene TRBD1, 6 bases. The source of this sequence is a human donor who was the organ donor for an intestinal transplant. Here the CDR3 reads CASTGGGGGEKLFF. CDR3 sequence (DNA): TGTGCCAGCACTGGAGGAGGGGGAGGGGAAAAACTGTTTTTT.